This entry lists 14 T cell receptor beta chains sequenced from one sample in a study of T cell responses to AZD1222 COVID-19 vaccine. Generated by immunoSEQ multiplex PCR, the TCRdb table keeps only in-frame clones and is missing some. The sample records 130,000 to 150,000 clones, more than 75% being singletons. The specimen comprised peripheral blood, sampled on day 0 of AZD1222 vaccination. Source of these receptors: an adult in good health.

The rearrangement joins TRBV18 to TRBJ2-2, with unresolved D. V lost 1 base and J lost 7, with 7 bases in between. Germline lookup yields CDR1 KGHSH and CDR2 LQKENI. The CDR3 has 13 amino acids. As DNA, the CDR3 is TGTGCCAGCTCACCACAAACGGACGGGGAGCTGTTTTTT. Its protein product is CASSPQTDGELFF. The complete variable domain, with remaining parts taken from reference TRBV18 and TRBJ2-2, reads NAGVMQNPRHLVRRRGQEARLRCSPMKGHSHVYWYRQLPEEGLKFMVYLQKENIIDESGMPKERFSAEFPKEGPSILRIQQVVRGDSAAYFCASSPQTDGELFFGEGSRLTVL.

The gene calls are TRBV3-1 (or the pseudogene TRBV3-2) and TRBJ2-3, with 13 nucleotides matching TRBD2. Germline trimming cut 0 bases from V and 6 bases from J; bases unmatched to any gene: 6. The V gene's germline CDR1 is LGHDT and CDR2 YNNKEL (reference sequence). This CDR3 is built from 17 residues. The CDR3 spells CASSQDFGTSGTDTQYF. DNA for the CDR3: TGTGCCAGCAGCCAAGATTTTGGGACTAGCGGGACCGATACGCAGTATTTT.

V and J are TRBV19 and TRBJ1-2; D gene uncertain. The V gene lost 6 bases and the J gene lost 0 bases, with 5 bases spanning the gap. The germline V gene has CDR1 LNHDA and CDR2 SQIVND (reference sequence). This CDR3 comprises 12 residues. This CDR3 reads CASRFTNYGYTF. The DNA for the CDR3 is TGTGCCAGTAGGTTCACTAACTATGGCTACACCTTC. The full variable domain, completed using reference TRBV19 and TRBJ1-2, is DGGITQSPKYLFRKEGQNVTLSCEQNLNHDAMYWYRQDPGQGLRLIYYSQIVNDFQKGDIAEGYSVSREKKESFPLTVTSAQKNPTAFYLCASRFTNYGYTFGSGTRLTVV.

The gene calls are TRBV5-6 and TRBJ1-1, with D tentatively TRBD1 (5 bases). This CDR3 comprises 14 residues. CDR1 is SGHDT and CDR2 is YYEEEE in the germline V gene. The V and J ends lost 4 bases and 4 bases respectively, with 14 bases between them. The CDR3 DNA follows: TGTGCCAGCAGCGTGGGGCCCCGGGGCACTGAAGCTTTCTTT. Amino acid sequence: CASSVGPRGTEAFF.

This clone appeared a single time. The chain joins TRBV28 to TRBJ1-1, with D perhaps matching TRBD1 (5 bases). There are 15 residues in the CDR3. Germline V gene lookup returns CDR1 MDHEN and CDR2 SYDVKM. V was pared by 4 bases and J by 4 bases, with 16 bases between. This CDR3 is CASSSPGRESTEAFF. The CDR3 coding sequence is TGTGCCAGCAGTTCACCAGGGAGGGAAAGCACTGAAGCTTTCTTT.

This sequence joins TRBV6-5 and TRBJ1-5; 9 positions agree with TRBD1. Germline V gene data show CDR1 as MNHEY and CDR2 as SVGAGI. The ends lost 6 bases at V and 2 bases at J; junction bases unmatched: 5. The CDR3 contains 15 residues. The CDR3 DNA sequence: TGTGCCAGCAGAAAAGACAGGGGGGGCAATCAGCCCCAGCATTTT. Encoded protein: CASRKDRGGNQPQHF.

The chain's CDR3 is CASSLDSGYTF. CDR3 bases: TGCGCCAGCAGCTTGGACAGTGGCTACACCTTC. V and J are TRBV5-1 and TRBJ1-2, with D unclear. This CDR3 comprises 11 residues. Looked up from germline, CDR1 is SGHRS and CDR2 is YFSETQ. V lost 0 bases and J 7 bases, leaving 4 bases between the germline ends.

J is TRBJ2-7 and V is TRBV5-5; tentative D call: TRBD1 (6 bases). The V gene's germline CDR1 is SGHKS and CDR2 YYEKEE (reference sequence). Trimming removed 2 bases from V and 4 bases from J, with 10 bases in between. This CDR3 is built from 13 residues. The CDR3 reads CASSFLDRYEQYF. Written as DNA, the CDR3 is TGTGCCAGCAGCTTCCTCGACAGGTACGAGCAGTACTTC.

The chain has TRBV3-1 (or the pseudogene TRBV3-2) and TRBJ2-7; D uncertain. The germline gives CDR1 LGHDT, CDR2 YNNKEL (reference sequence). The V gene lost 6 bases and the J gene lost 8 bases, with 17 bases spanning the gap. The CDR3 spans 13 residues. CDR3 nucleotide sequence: TGTGCCAGCAGTCATTACTGCATAGTGAAGCAGTACTTC. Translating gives CASSHYCIVKQYF.

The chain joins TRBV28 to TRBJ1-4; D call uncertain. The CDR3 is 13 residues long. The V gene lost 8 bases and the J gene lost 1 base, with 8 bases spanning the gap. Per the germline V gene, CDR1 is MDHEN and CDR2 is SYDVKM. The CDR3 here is CASCRETNEKLFF. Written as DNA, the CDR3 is TGTGCCAGCTGTCGGGAAACTAATGAAAAACTGTTTTTT.

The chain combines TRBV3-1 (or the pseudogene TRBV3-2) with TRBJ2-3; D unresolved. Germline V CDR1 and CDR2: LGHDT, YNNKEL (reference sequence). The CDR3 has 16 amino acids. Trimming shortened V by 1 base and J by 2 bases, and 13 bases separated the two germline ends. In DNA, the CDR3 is TGTGCCAGCAGCCAAGTCTCGACACATCTCACAGATACGCAGTATTTT. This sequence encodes CASSQVSTHLTDTQYF.

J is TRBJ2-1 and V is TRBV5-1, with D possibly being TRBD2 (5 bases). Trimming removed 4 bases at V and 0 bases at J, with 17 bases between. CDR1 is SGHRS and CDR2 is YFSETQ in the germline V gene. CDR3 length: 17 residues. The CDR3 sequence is CASSPRGILSSYNEQFF. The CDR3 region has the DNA TGCGCCAGCAGCCCCCGGGGTATCCTAAGCTCCTACAATGAGCAGTTCTTC.

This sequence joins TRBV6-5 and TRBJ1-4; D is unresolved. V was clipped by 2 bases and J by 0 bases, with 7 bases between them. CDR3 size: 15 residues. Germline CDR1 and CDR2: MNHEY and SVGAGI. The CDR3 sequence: CASSYVGATNEKLFF. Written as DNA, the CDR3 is TGTGCCAGCAGTTACGTGGGAGCAACTAATGAAAAACTGTTTTTT.

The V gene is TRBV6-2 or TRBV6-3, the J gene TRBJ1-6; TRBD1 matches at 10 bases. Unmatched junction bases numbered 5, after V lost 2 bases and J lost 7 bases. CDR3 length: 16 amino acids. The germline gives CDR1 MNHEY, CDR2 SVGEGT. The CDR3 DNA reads TGTGCCAGCAGTTACGGGACAGGGGTATCCAATTCACCCCTCCACTTT. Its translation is CASSYGTGVSNSPLHF.